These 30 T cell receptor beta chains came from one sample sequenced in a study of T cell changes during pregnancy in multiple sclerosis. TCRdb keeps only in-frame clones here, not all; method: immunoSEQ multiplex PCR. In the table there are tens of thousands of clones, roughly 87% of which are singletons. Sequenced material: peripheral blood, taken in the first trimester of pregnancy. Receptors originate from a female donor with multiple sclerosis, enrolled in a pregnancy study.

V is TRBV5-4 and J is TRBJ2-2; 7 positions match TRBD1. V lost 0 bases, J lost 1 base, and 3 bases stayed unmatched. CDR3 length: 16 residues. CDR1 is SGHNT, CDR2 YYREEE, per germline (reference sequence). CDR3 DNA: TGTGCCAGCAGCTTGGAAGGGGGCGGGAACACCGGGGAGCTGTTTTTT. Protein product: CASSLEGGGNTGELFF.

CDR3 in amino acids: CASSLGSGQETQYF. Here the CDR3 DNA reads TGTGCCAGCAGCCTGGGATCGGGGCAAGAGACCCAGTACTTC. This chain joins TRBV5-6 and TRBJ2-5; weak D call: TRBD2 (5 bases). This CDR3 comprises 14 residues. Looked up from germline, CDR1 is SGHDT and CDR2 is YYEEEE. Trimming cost V 4 bases and J 2 bases, with 12 bases left between them.

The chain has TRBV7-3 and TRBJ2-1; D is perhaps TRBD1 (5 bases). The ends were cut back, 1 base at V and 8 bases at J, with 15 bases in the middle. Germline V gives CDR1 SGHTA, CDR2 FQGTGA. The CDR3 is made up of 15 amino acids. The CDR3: CASSLNQGRLHEQFF. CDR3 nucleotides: TGTGCCAGCAGCTTAAACCAGGGTCGGTTACATGAGCAGTTCTTC.

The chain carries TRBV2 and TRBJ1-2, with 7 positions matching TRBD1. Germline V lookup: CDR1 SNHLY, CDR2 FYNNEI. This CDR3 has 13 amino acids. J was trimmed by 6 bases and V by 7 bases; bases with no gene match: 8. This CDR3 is CASTARQGDGYTF. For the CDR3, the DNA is TGTGCCAGCACCGCGCGCCAGGGGGATGGCTACACCTTC. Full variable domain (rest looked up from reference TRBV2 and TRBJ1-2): EPEVTQTPSHQVTQMGQEVILRCVPISNHLYFYWYRQILGQKVEFLVSFYNNEISEKSEIFDDQFSVERPDGSNFTLKIRSTKLEDSAMYFCASTARQGDGYTFGSGTRLTVV.

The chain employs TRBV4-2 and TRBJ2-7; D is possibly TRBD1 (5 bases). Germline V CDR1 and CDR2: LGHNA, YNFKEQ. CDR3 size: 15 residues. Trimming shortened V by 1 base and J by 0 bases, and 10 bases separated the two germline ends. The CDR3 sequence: CASSQGVGDSYEQYF. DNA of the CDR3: TGTGCCAGCAGCCAAGGGGTAGGGGACTCCTACGAGCAGTACTTC.

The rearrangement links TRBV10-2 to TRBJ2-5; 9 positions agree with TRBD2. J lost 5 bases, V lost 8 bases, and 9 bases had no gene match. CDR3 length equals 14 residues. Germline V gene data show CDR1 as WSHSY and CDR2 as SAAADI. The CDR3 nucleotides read TGCGCCAGCTCGCGGGAGGGCCTCAGGGAGACCCAGTACTTC. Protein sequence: CASSREGLRETQYF.

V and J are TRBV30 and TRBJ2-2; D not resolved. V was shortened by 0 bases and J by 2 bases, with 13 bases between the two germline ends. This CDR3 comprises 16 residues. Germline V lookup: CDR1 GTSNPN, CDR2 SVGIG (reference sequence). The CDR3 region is CAWSVSSRRNTGELFF. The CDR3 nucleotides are TGTGCCTGGAGTGTTAGTAGCAGACGAAACACCGGGGAGCTGTTTTTT.

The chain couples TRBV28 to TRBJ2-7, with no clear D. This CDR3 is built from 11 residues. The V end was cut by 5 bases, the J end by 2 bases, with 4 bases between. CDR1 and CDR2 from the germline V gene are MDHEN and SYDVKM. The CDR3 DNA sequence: TGTGCCAGCAGTCTCCCCTACGAGCAGTACTTC. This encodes CASSLPYEQYF.

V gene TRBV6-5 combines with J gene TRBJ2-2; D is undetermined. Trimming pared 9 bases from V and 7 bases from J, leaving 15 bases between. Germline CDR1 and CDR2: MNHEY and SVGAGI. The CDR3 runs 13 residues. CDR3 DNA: TGTGCCAGTCGTCTAGACCTTCGCGGGGAGCTGTTTTTT. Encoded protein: CASRLDLRGELFF.

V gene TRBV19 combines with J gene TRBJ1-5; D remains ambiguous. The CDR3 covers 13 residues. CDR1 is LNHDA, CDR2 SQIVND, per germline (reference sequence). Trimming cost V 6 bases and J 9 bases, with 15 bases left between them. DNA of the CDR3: TGTGCCAGTAGAACAGCCCTTGAATGGCCCCAGCATTTT. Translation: CASRTALEWPQHF. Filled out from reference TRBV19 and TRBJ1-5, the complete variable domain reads DGGITQSPKYLFRKEGQNVTLSCEQNLNHDAMYWYRQDPGQGLRLIYYSQIVNDFQKGDIAEGYSVSREKKESFPLTVTSAQKNPTAFYLCASRTALEWPQHFGDGTRLSIL.

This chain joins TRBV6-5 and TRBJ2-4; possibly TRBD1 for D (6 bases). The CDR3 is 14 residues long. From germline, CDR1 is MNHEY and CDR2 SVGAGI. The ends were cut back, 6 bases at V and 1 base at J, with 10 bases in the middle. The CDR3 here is CASRDSGAKNIQYF. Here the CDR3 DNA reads TGTGCCAGCAGGGACAGTGGGGCCAAAAACATTCAGTACTTC.

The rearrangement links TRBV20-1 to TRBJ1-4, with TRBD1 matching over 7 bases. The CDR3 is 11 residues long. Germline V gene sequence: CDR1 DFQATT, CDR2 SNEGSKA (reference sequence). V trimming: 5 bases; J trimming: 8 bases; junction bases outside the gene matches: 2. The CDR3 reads CSAGDREKLFF. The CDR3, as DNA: TGCAGTGCTGGGGACAGAGAAAAACTGTTTTTT.

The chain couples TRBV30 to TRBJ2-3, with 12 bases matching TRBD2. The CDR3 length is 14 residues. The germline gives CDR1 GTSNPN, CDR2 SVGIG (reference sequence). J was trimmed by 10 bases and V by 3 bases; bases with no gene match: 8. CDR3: CAWRTSGSLWAQYF. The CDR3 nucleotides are TGTGCCTGGAGGACTAGCGGGAGCTTGTGGGCGCAGTATTTT.

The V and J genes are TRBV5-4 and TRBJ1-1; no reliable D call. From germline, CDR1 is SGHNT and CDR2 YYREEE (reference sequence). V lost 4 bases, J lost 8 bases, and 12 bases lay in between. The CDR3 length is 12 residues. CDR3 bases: TGTGCCAGCAGCCTTGAGGTCGGAGAAGCTTTCTTT. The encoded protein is CASSLEVGEAFF.

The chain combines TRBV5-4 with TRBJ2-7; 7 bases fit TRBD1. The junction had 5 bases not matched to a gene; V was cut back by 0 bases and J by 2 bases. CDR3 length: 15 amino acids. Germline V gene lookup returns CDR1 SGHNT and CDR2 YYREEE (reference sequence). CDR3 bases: TGTGCCAGCAGCTTGGCACCCGACAGGGCCTACGAGCAGTACTTC. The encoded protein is CASSLAPDRAYEQYF.

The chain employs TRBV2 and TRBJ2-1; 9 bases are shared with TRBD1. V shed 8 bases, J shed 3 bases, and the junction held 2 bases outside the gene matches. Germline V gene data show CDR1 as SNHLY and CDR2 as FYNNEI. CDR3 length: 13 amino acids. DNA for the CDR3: TGTGCCAGCGGACAGGGGTTCTACAATGAGCAGTTCTTC. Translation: CASGQGFYNEQFF.

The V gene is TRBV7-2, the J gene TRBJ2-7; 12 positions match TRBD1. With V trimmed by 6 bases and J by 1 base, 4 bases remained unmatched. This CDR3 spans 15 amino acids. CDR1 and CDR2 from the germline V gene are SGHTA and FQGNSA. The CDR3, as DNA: TGTGCCAGCAGTCCGGGACAGGGGGCTTCCTACGAGCAGTACTTC. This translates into CASSPGQGASYEQYF.

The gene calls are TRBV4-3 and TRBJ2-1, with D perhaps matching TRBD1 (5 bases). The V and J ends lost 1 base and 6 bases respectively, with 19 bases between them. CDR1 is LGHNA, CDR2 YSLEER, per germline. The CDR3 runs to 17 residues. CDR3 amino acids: CASSQVDGPRVGNEQFF. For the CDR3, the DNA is TGCGCCAGCAGCCAAGTGGACGGACCCAGGGTAGGCAATGAGCAGTTCTTC.

The CDR3 DNA sequence: TGTGCCAGCAGTTTAGTAACAGATACGCAGTATTTT. Translation gives CASSLVTDTQYF. This chain uses TRBV28 with TRBJ2-3, with D unclear. The germline V and J ends were trimmed by 2 bases and 3 bases, with 3 bases remaining between them. This CDR3 is 12 amino acids long. Germline values: CDR1 MDHEN, CDR2 SYDVKM. The full variable domain, completed using reference TRBV28 and TRBJ2-3, is DVKVTQSSRYLVKRTGEKVFLECVQDMDHENMFWYRQDPGLGLRLIYFSYDVKMKEKGDIPEGYSVSREKKERFSLILESASTNQTSMYLCASSLVTDTQYFGPGTRLTVL.

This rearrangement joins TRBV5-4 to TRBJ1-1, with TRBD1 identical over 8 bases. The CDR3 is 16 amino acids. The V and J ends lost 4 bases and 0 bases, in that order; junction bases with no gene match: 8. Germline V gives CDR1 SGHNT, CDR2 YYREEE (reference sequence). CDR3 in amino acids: CASSKDRAGLNTEAFF. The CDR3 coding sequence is TGTGCCAGCAGCAAGGACAGGGCGGGATTGAACACTGAAGCTTTCTTT.

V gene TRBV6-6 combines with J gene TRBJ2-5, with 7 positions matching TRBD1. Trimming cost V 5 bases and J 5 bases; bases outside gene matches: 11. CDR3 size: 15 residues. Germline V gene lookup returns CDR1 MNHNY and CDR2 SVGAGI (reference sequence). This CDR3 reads CASSLPDRVRETQYF. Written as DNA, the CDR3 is TGTGCCAGCAGTCTACCCGACAGGGTGAGGGAGACCCAGTACTTC.

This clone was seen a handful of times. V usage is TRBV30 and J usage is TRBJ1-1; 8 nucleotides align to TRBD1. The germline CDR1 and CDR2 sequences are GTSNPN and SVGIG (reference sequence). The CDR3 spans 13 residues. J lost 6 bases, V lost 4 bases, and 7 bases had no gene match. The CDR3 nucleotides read TGTGCCTGGACAGGGGGCAGGATCGCTGAAGCTTTCTTT. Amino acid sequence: CAWTGGRIAEAFF.

The CDR3 nucleotides read TGTGCCAGTACCCTCCGGGGGGGACCGAACACCGGGGAGCTGTTTTTT. Translated: CASTLRGGPNTGELFF. The chain has TRBV19 and TRBJ2-2, with 8 bases aligning to TRBD2. CDR1 is LNHDA and CDR2 is SQIVND in the germline V gene (reference sequence). CDR3 length: 16 amino acids. V lost 7 bases, J lost 0 bases, and 7 bases stayed unmatched. The full variable domain, its missing parts supplied by reference TRBV19 and TRBJ2-2, is DGGITQSPKYLFRKEGQNVTLSCEQNLNHDAMYWYRQDPGQGLRLIYYSQIVNDFQKGDIAEGYSVSREKKESFPLTVTSAQKNPTAFYLCASTLRGGPNTGELFFGEGSRLTVL.

CDR3 in DNA: TGCGCCAGCAGTGCCCCCCGTAGTCCCTACGAGCAGTACTTC. Its protein product is CASSAPRSPYEQYF. This rearrangement joins TRBV10-2 to TRBJ2-7; D uncertain. There are 14 residues in the CDR3. Germline V lookup: CDR1 WSHSY, CDR2 SAAADI. The V and J ends lost 4 bases and 2 bases respectively, with 12 bases between them.

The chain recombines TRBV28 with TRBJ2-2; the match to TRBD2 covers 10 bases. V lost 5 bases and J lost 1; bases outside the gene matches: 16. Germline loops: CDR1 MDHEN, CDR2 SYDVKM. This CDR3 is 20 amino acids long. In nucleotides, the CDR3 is TGTGCCAGCAGTCACAAGGCCTTCCTTACTAGCGGGGAGAACACCGGGGAGCTGTTTTTT. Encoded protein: CASSHKAFLTSGENTGELFF.

The CDR3 loop is CASSSTVSNYGYTF. CDR3 bases: TGTGCCAGCAGTTCGACAGTTTCTAACTATGGCTACACCTTC. The chain carries TRBV28 and TRBJ1-2; TRBD1 might be the D (5 bases). Per the germline V gene, CDR1 is MDHEN and CDR2 is SYDVKM. The V and J ends lost 4 bases and 0 bases respectively, with 9 bases between them. This CDR3 is 14 amino acids long.

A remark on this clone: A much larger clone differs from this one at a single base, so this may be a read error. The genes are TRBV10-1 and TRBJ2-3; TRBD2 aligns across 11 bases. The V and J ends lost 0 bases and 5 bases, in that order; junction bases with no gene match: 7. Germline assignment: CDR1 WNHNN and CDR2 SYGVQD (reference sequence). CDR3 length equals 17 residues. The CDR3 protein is CASSESDGLAGGDTQYF. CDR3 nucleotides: TGCGCCAGCAGTGAGTCCGATGGGCTAGCGGGAGGAGATACGCAGTATTTT.

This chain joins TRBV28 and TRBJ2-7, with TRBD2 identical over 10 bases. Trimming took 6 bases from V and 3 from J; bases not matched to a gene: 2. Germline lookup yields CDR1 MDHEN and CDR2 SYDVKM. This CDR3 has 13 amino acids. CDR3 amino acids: CASSGLADYEQYF. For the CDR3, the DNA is TGTGCCAGCAGCGGACTAGCGGACTACGAGCAGTACTTC.

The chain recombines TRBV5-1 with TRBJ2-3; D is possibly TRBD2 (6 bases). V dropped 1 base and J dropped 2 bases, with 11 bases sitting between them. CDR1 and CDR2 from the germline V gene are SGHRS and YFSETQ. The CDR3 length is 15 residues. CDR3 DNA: TGCGCCAGCAGCTTGCGGGACTTTAACACAGATACGCAGTATTTT. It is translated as CASSLRDFNTDTQYF.

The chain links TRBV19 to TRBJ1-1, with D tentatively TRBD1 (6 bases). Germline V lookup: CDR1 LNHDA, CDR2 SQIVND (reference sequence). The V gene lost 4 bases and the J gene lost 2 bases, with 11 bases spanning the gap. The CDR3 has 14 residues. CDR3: CASSTGAGNTEAFF. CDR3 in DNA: TGTGCCAGTAGTACAGGGGCGGGTAACACTGAAGCTTTCTTT.